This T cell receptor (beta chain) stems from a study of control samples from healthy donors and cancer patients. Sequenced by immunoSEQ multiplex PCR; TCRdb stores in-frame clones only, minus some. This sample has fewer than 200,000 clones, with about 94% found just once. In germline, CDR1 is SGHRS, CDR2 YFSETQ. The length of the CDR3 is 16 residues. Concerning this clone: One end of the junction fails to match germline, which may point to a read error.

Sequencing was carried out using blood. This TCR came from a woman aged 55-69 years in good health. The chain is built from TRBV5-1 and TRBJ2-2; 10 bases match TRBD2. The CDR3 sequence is CANSFSGGQNTGELFF. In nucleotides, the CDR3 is TGCGCCAACAGCTTTAGCGGGGGGCAAAACACCGGGGAGCTGTTTTTT.